The T cell receptor (beta chain) under discussion was sequenced for a study of T cell changes during pregnancy in multiple sclerosis. TCRdb keeps only in-frame clones here, not all; method: immunoSEQ multiplex PCR. The sample contains 60,000 to 65,000 clones, about 90% of which appear only once. Germline CDR1 and CDR2: MNHEY and SMNVEV (reference sequence). The CDR3 extends over 15 amino acids. With V trimmed by 8 bases and J by 2 bases, 8 bases remained unmatched. Sequenced material: peripheral blood, taken in the second trimester of pregnancy. This chain connects TRBV27 to TRBJ2-3; the match to TRBD2 covers 9 bases. The clonotype comes from a female donor in good health, enrolled as a control in a pregnancy study. DNA for the CDR3: TGTGCCAGCGTTCGGCGGGGGGGTATCACAGATACGCAGTATTTT. Protein product: CASVRRGGITDTQYF.